The clone carrying this TCR beta chain has a handful of counts. What it binds is unknown. Sequencing templates came from extracted RNA that was reverse transcribed into cDNA. The assay was immunoSEQ multiplex PCR, and TCRdb's table has in-frame clones only and misses some. The table shows 200,000 or so clones, with approximately 60% occurring only once. The sample originates from a study of CD8+ T cells in alopecia areata. PBMCs were stained for CD3, CD4 and CD8, and CD4+ and CD8+ T cells were sorted. The study's findings and limits: Resident alphabeta T-cell populations of normal skin are likewise subject to sequencing in scalp samples. Lesional scalp, especially alopecia totalis/universalis, showed higher clonality than normal scalp.

Germline V lookup: CDR1 MNHEY, CDR2 SMNVEV (reference sequence). The germline V and J ends were trimmed by 6 bases and 6 bases, with 5 bases remaining between them. The CDR3 contains 11 residues. The rearrangement joins TRBV27 to TRBJ2-2; no clear D gene. Material: CD8+ T cells sorted from blood. The receptor's source is a human donor in good health. CDR3 DNA: TGTGCCAGCAGCTTTGCCGGGGAGCTGTTTTTT. Translating gives CASSFAGELFF.